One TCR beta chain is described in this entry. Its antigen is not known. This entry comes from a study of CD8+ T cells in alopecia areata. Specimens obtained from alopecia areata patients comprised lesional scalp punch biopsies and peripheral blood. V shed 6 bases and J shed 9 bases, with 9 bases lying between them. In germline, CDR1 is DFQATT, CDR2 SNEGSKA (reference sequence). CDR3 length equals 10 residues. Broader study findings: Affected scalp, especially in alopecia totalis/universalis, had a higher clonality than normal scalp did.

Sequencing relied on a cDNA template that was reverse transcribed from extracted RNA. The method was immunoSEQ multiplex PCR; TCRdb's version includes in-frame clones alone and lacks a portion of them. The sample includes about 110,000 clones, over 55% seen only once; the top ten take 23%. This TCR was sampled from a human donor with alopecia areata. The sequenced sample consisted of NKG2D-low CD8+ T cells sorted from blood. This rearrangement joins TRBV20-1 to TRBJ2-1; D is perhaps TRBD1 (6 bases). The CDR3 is CSARGTEQFF. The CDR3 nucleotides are TGCAGTGCCAGGGGCACTGAGCAGTTCTTC.